Listed below are T cell receptor beta chains from one sample, sequenced in a study of CD8 T cells in Susac syndrome. TCRdb re-analysed the immunoSEQ multiplex PCR reads in MiXCR, keeping a single row per CDR3 protein. The sample has about 140,000 distinct CDR3 sequences, around 93% seen once. Sequencing input: CD4+ T cells from PBMCs. These receptors were taken from a human donor with Susac syndrome. Each CDR3 is given with its conserved first and last residue. The D gene is left open where the match is weak. Some rows have no size entry. The others give once, few or many, or a class for an expanded clone.

abundance: once; j_gene: TRBJ2-1; v_gene: TRBV6-1; d_gene: NA; CDR3nt: TGTGCCAGCAGGAGGGAATTAAGGGAGCAGTTCTTC; CDR3aa: CASRRELREQFF
abundance: NA; j_gene: TRBJ2-7; v_gene: TRBV20-1; d_gene: NA; CDR3nt: TGCAGTGCTAGAGACCGTTCAGGACAGCCGATGGAGCAGTACTTC; CDR3aa: CSARDRSGQPMEQYF
abundance: NA; j_gene: TRBJ1-2; v_gene: TRBV20-1; d_gene: NA; CDR3nt: TGCAGTGCACAATCCGTCGAGGGGTATGGCTACACCTTC; CDR3aa: CSAQSVEGYGYTF
abundance: NA; j_gene: TRBJ2-3; v_gene: TRBV9; d_gene: NA; CDR3nt: TGTGCCAGCAGCGTAGGAGGATTCTGGGCAGATACGCAGTATTTT; CDR3aa: CASSVGGFWADTQYF
abundance: NA; j_gene: TRBJ2-2; v_gene: TRBV7-3; d_gene: NA; CDR3nt: TGTGCCAGCAGCTATAGGGACGGCGGGGAGCTGTTTTTT; CDR3aa: CASSYRDGGELFF
abundance: NA; j_gene: TRBJ1-2; v_gene: TRBV27; d_gene: TRBD1; CDR3nt: TGTGCCAGCAGTTTCGTTCGGGGACAGGGAGGCTACACCTTC; CDR3aa: CASSFVRGQGGYTF
abundance: NA; j_gene: TRBJ2-5; v_gene: TRBV6-5; d_gene: NA; CDR3nt: TGTGCCAGCACCTCGGCAGGCACCCAAGAGACCCAGTACTTC; CDR3aa: CASTSAGTQETQYF
abundance: NA; j_gene: TRBJ2-1; v_gene: TRBV27; d_gene: NA; CDR3nt: NA; CDR3aa: CASSLSLRNHNEQFF
abundance: NA; j_gene: TRBJ2-7; v_gene: TRBV5-6; d_gene: NA; CDR3nt: TGTGCCAGCAGCTCGGTAGCCCCAGGAGAGCAGTACTTC; CDR3aa: CASSSVAPGEQYF
abundance: NA; j_gene: TRBJ1-2; v_gene: TRBV5-1; d_gene: NA; CDR3nt: TGCGCCAGCAGCCCAGGATCGGGGTTCGGGAATGGCTACACCTTC; CDR3aa: CASSPGSGFGNGYTF
abundance: NA; j_gene: TRBJ1-2; v_gene: TRBV2; d_gene: TRBD1; CDR3nt: TGTGCCAGCAGCAGAGACAGGGGTAGGCCTGGCTACACCTTC; CDR3aa: CASSRDRGRPGYTF
abundance: NA; j_gene: TRBJ2-1; v_gene: TRBV29-1; d_gene: TRBD1; CDR3nt: TGCAGCGCCCGACAGGGACAGGGGAATGAGCAGTTCTTC; CDR3aa: CSARQGQGNEQFF
abundance: NA; j_gene: TRBJ1-4; v_gene: TRBV23-1; d_gene: TRBD1; CDR3nt: TGCGCCAGCAGTCAATTCGACAGGGGGAGTGAAAAACTGTTTTTT; CDR3aa: CASSQFDRGSEKLFF
abundance: NA; j_gene: TRBJ2-5; v_gene: TRBV25-1; d_gene: NA; CDR3nt: TGTGCCAGCAGTGAATTCGTCCTCGGGGAGACCCAGTACTTC; CDR3aa: CASSEFVLGETQYF
abundance: NA; j_gene: TRBJ1-6; v_gene: TRBV30; d_gene: TRBD1; CDR3nt: TGTGCCTGGAGTGTAGAGCACAGGGGGCATTCACCCCTCCACTTT; CDR3aa: CAWSVEHRGHSPLHF
abundance: NA; j_gene: TRBJ1-1; v_gene: TRBV4-1; d_gene: NA; CDR3nt: TGCGCCAGCAGCCAAGATATTCAGGGACCCACTGAAGCTTTCTTT; CDR3aa: CASSQDIQGPTEAFF
abundance: NA; j_gene: TRBJ2-2; v_gene: TRBV14; d_gene: NA; CDR3nt: TGTGCCAGCAGCTTCGCTGGGGTGAACACCGGGGAGCTGTTTTTT; CDR3aa: CASSFAGVNTGELFF
abundance: NA; j_gene: TRBJ1-5; v_gene: TRBV14; d_gene: NA; CDR3nt: TGTGCCAGCAGCCGGAGCGGAGGGATCGGCAATCAGCCCCAGCATTTT; CDR3aa: CASSRSGGIGNQPQHF
abundance: few; j_gene: TRBJ1-1; v_gene: TRBV29-1; d_gene: NA; CDR3nt: TGCAGCGTCCGCGCCGGGAACACTGAAGCTTTCTTT; CDR3aa: CSVRAGNTEAFF
abundance: NA; j_gene: TRBJ2-1; v_gene: TRBV18; d_gene: NA; CDR3nt: TGTGCCAGCTCACCACTGACTGGGGGGCCCTGGGTTAATGAGCAGTTCTTC; CDR3aa: CASSPLTGGPWVNEQFF
abundance: NA; j_gene: TRBJ2-3; v_gene: TRBV20-1; d_gene: NA; CDR3nt: TGCAGTGCGCGAGAGGGAGCATTCACAGATACGCAGTATTTT; CDR3aa: CSAREGAFTDTQYF
abundance: NA; j_gene: TRBJ1-1; v_gene: TRBV28; d_gene: TRBD1; CDR3nt: TGTGCCAGCACTTCCACAGGGGGAACTGAAGCTTTCTTT; CDR3aa: CASTSTGGTEAFF
abundance: NA; j_gene: TRBJ1-2; v_gene: TRBV5-1; d_gene: NA; CDR3nt: TGCGCCAGCAGCTTGGGGGCAGAAGCTGGCTACACCTTC; CDR3aa: CASSLGAEAGYTF
abundance: NA; j_gene: TRBJ1-2; v_gene: TRBV28; d_gene: TRBD1; CDR3nt: TGTGCCAGCAGCCTGGGGACAGGCCTCTATGGCTACACCTTC; CDR3aa: CASSLGTGLYGYTF
abundance: NA; j_gene: TRBJ2-7; v_gene: TRBV4-3; d_gene: TRBD1; CDR3nt: TGCGCCAGCAGCCTAGGGGACAGCCAGGCCCCCTACGAGCAGTACTTC; CDR3aa: CASSLGDSQAPYEQYF
abundance: NA; j_gene: TRBJ2-1; v_gene: TRBV2; d_gene: NA; CDR3nt: TGTGCCAGCAGTGTAATGGGATACAATGAGCAGTTCTTC; CDR3aa: CASSVMGYNEQFF
abundance: NA; j_gene: TRBJ1-1; v_gene: TRBV28; d_gene: NA; CDR3nt: TGTGCCAGCAGTTCCGGGACGCCTGGAATAAAGGCTTTCTTT; CDR3aa: CASSSGTPGIKAFF
abundance: NA; j_gene: TRBJ1-2; v_gene: TRBV13; d_gene: NA; CDR3nt: TGTGCCAGCAGCCTTACAGGGATTGGCTACACCTTC; CDR3aa: CASSLTGIGYTF
abundance: once; j_gene: TRBJ2-5; v_gene: TRBV12-3/TRBV12-4; d_gene: NA; CDR3nt: TGTGCCAGCAGTTTTCACGGTGGGGAAGGGACCCAGTACTTC; CDR3aa: CASSFHGGEGTQYF
abundance: NA; j_gene: TRBJ2-1; v_gene: TRBV14; d_gene: TRBD2; CDR3nt: TGTGCCAGCAGCCCCTTTATAGCGGGGGGGAACAGTGTGCAGTTCTTC; CDR3aa: CASSPFIAGGNSVQFF
abundance: NA; j_gene: TRBJ1-2; v_gene: TRBV20-1; d_gene: NA; CDR3nt: TGCAGTGCTAGCCCCTCTGCCACGGGGGGCTACACCTTC; CDR3aa: CSASPSATGGYTF
abundance: NA; j_gene: TRBJ1-2; v_gene: TRBV4-2; d_gene: NA; CDR3nt: TGTGCCAGCAGCCAAGAACCGGCCCGTAACTATGGCTACACCTTC; CDR3aa: CASSQEPARNYGYTF
abundance: NA; j_gene: TRBJ2-7; v_gene: TRBV6-2/TRBV6-3; d_gene: TRBD2; CDR3nt: TGTGCCAGCAGTCCCCAAGCGGGGCCCTACGAGCAGTACTTC; CDR3aa: CASSPQAGPYEQYF
abundance: NA; j_gene: TRBJ2-7; v_gene: TRBV3-1; d_gene: TRBD1; CDR3nt: TGTGCCAGCAGCCTGGGACAGGCCGCCTACGAGCAGTACTTC; CDR3aa: CASSLGQAAYEQYF
abundance: NA; j_gene: TRBJ2-5; v_gene: TRBV7-9; d_gene: NA; CDR3nt: TGTGCCAGCAGCGAGTGGAGGGGTGAAGAGACCCAGTACTTC; CDR3aa: CASSEWRGEETQYF
abundance: NA; j_gene: TRBJ2-7; v_gene: TRBV20-1; d_gene: NA; CDR3nt: TGCAGTGCTAGAGATCCCGGCGGCACAGGTTCCCCGTACGAGCAGTACTTC; CDR3aa: CSARDPGGTGSPYEQYF
abundance: NA; j_gene: TRBJ2-1; v_gene: TRBV11-1; d_gene: TRBD2; CDR3nt: TGTGCCAGCAGCTTAGGCAGGACCGGGACTAGCGGGAGTACTAGAATCAATGAGCAGTTCTTC; CDR3aa: CASSLGRTGTSGSTRINEQFF
abundance: NA; j_gene: TRBJ2-5; v_gene: TRBV20-1; d_gene: TRBD2; CDR3nt: TGCAGTGCTCACATTAGCGGGAGGGCCGGGTTGTTGGAGACCCAGTACTTC; CDR3aa: CSAHISGRAGLLETQYF
abundance: NA; j_gene: TRBJ2-3; v_gene: TRBV20-1; d_gene: NA; CDR3nt: TGCAGTGCTAGATTTGGAGCTAGCACAGATACGCAGTATTTT; CDR3aa: CSARFGASTDTQYF
abundance: NA; j_gene: TRBJ2-3; v_gene: TRBV29-1; d_gene: NA; CDR3nt: TGCAGTACCACAGGTTACGATACGCAGTATTTT; CDR3aa: CSTTGYDTQYF
abundance: NA; j_gene: TRBJ1-2; v_gene: TRBV20-1; d_gene: NA; CDR3nt: TGCAGTGCTAGAGATGGGGCAGGTTCCAACTATGGCTACACCTTC; CDR3aa: CSARDGAGSNYGYTF
abundance: NA; j_gene: TRBJ1-2; v_gene: TRBV2; d_gene: NA; CDR3nt: TGTGCCAGCAGCCACCCGGGAAGAGGCTACACCTTC; CDR3aa: CASSHPGRGYTF
abundance: once; j_gene: TRBJ2-3; v_gene: TRBV6-6; d_gene: TRBD2; CDR3nt: TGTGCCAGCAGTTACCTACTAGCGGATACGCAGTATTTT; CDR3aa: CASSYLLADTQYF
abundance: NA; j_gene: TRBJ1-1; v_gene: TRBV20-1; d_gene: NA; CDR3nt: TGCAGTGCCAGGTCGCGGGGTTTTTCGGGGACTGAAGCTTTCTTT; CDR3aa: CSARSRGFSGTEAFF
abundance: NA; j_gene: TRBJ2-2; v_gene: TRBV24-1; d_gene: NA; CDR3nt: TGTGCCACCAACAGTATTGTTACCGGGGAGCTGTTTTTT; CDR3aa: CATNSIVTGELFF
abundance: NA; j_gene: TRBJ2-6; v_gene: TRBV5-1; d_gene: NA; CDR3nt: TGCGCCAGCAGCTTGGCAACCTCTGGGGCCAACGTCCTGACTTTC; CDR3aa: CASSLATSGANVLTF
abundance: NA; j_gene: TRBJ2-5; v_gene: TRBV12-3/TRBV12-4; d_gene: NA; CDR3nt: TGTGCCAGCAGCGACAAGGGGATAAAAGAGACCCAGTACTTC; CDR3aa: CASSDKGIKETQYF
abundance: NA; j_gene: TRBJ1-1; v_gene: TRBV3-1; d_gene: TRBD1; CDR3nt: TGTGCCAGCAGCCGTCGAACCGGGACAGGGAAAACTGAAGCTTTCTTT; CDR3aa: CASSRRTGTGKTEAFF
abundance: once; j_gene: TRBJ1-2; v_gene: TRBV7-8; d_gene: NA; CDR3nt: TGTGCCAGCAGCTTCGAGATCTATGGCTACACCTTC; CDR3aa: CASSFEIYGYTF
abundance: NA; j_gene: TRBJ1-5; v_gene: TRBV20-1; d_gene: TRBD1; CDR3nt: TGCAGTGCTAGAGATGGCCTTCGACAGGGCAACAATCAGCCCCAGCATTTT; CDR3aa: CSARDGLRQGNNQPQHF
abundance: NA; j_gene: TRBJ1-1; v_gene: TRBV30; d_gene: NA; CDR3nt: TGTGCCTGGAGATTGGGCCAGGTCCGGGTGAACACTGAAGCTTTCTTT; CDR3aa: CAWRLGQVRVNTEAFF
abundance: NA; j_gene: TRBJ2-1; v_gene: TRBV3-1; d_gene: NA; CDR3nt: TGTGCCAGCAGCCAAGTTAGCACCTACAATGAGCAGTTCTTC; CDR3aa: CASSQVSTYNEQFF
abundance: NA; j_gene: TRBJ2-1; v_gene: TRBV7-9; d_gene: NA; CDR3nt: TGTGCCAGCAGCCGGAGCTATCTATCCGATGAGCAGTTCTTC; CDR3aa: CASSRSYLSDEQFF